These 10 T cell receptor beta chains were sequenced from one sample in a study of naive and memory T cell subsets. TCR cDNA received a 3' ligated oligonucleotide that carried a UMI. Ligated cDNA underwent four rounds of PCR with nested alpha and beta constant region primers and SP2. MiXCR, applied by TCRdb to the 5' RACE reads, yields one record per CDR3 protein. The sample carries about 62,000 distinct CDR3 sequences, 8% recorded once. Receptors originate from a female donor in good health.

This clonotype was counted at least ten times. The chain couples TRBV20-1 to TRBJ2-6; 7 bases align to TRBD1. This CDR3 has 19 amino acids. With 3 bases clipped from V and 0 bases from J, the junction kept 14 bases outside the gene matches. Germline V gives CDR1 DFQATT, CDR2 SNEGSKA (reference sequence). CDR3 DNA sequence: TGCAGTGCTAGCAGAACCTATACAGGGGTCCACTCTGGGGCCAACGTCCTGACTTTC. Protein product: CSASRTYTGVHSGANVLTF.

The chain employs TRBV6-2 or TRBV6-3 and TRBJ2-5; the match to TRBD1 covers 7 bases. The CDR3 is 14 amino acids. Germline lookup yields CDR1 MNHEY and CDR2 SVGEGT. After removal of 7 bases from V and 1 base from J, the junction contained 6 bases not matched to a gene. CDR3 bases: TGTGCCAGCAAAAACAGGGGCCCCCAAGAGACCCAGTACTTC. As protein: CASKNRGPQETQYF.

The chain couples TRBV20-1 to TRBJ2-7, with D unresolved. Deletions cut 3 bases from V and 2 bases from J, with 14 bases between. Looked up from germline, CDR1 is DFQATT and CDR2 is SNEGSKA (reference sequence). This CDR3 spans 14 amino acids. The CDR3 DNA is TGCAGTGCTAGGGGCCTTCAGGCCGCCTACGAGCAGTACTTC. Protein: CSARGLQAAYEQYF.

The rearrangement joins TRBV5-5 to TRBJ2-3; 10 bases fit TRBD2. J gave up 3 bases and V 1 base, and 5 bases lay outside the gene matches. Germline values: CDR1 SGHKS, CDR2 YYEKEE (reference sequence). This CDR3 comprises 16 residues. The DNA of the CDR3 is TGTGCCAGCAGCTTGATAGCTAGCGGGAGTACAGATACGCAGTATTTT. As protein: CASSLIASGSTDTQYF.

This rearrangement joins TRBV18 to TRBJ2-3, with 15 positions matching TRBD2. The CDR3 extends over 18 amino acids. V was clipped by 3 bases and J by 0 bases; unmatched bases: 4. Germline V gives CDR1 KGHSH, CDR2 LQKENI. The CDR3 DNA reads as TGTGCCAGCTCACCTCCCGGACTAGCGGGAGGGAGCACAGATACGCAGTATTTT. This gives the protein CASSPPGLAGGSTDTQYF.

There are many counts of this clonotype. The DNA for the CDR3 is TGTGCCAGTAAGAAGGCCTCCTCTGGGGCCAACGTCCTGACTTTC. This sequence encodes CASKKASSGANVLTF. The V call is TRBV19, the J call TRBJ2-6; D uncertain. Germline V gene lookup returns CDR1 LNHDA and CDR2 SQIVND (reference sequence). V dropped 7 bases and J dropped 0 bases, with 10 bases sitting between them. The CDR3 runs 15 residues.

The table lists this clonotype with many counts. The V and J genes are TRBV20-1 and TRBJ2-1; possible D gene TRBD2, 7 bases. The CDR3 is 16 amino acids. The germline V gene encodes CDR1 DFQATT and CDR2 SNEGSKA (reference sequence). Trimming removed 4 bases from V and 0 bases from J, with 16 bases in between. In nucleotides, the CDR3 is TGCAGTGCTATCTTCACCGGGGGGCTCTCCTACAATGAGCAGTTCTTC. This translates into CSAIFTGGLSYNEQFF.

This chain uses TRBV4-1 with TRBJ1-2; the D is unclear. The length of the CDR3 is 15 residues. Germline lookup yields CDR1 MGHRA and CDR2 YSYEKL. Trimming left V 1 base short and J 5 bases short, with 14 bases between. The CDR3 sequence is CASSQVVKTPYGYTF. CDR3 sequence (DNA): TGCGCCAGCAGCCAAGTGGTTAAGACTCCTTATGGCTACACCTTC.

This clonotype was picked up many times. This chain links TRBV16 with TRBJ2-5; TRBD1 agrees at 7 bases. V trimming: 6 bases; J trimming: 0 bases; junction bases outside the gene matches: 4. CDR3 length: 14 amino acids. The V gene's germline CDR1 is KGHSY and CDR2 FQNENV. The CDR3 DNA sequence: TGTGCCAGCAGACCTGGGACAGACCAAGAGACCCAGTACTTC. Its protein product is CASRPGTDQETQYF.

This clonotype was found a few times. The J gene is TRBJ2-7, the V gene TRBV30; D unresolved. The V end lost 3 bases, the J end lost 9 bases, and 18 bases lay between the germline ends. Germline lookup yields CDR1 GTSNPN and CDR2 SVGIG (reference sequence). The CDR3 is 13 amino acids. As DNA, the CDR3 is TGTGCCTGGAGCGATCAGAGAACCGTCGGGCAGTACTTC. Its translation is CAWSDQRTVGQYF.